These 29 T cell receptor beta chains share one sample of origin, sequenced in a study of tumor-infiltrating lymphocytes in primary liver carcinoma. They got blood RNA out of unsorted whole blood and also pulled out germline DNA. The investigators made TCR beta cDNA from approximately 0.5 ug total RNA, using a constant-region primer. A slightly modified ARM-PCR protocol with three nested multiplex PCR rounds produced these TCR beta libraries. It was with TRBV1-TRBV30 forward primers and a C-beta reverse primer that the first two PCR rounds were run, at roughly 11 cycles each. Each CDR3 protein gets one entry after TCRdb re-called the multiplex PCR reads with MiXCR. Of hundreds of thousands of distinct CDR3 sequences in the sample, more than 55% were seen once. Input material: peripheral blood. All receptors derive from a woman aged 30 to 39 with primary liver carcinoma and hepatitis B virus infection.

To note about this clonotype: The junction and the germline gene differ at one end; a read error may be behind it. The V gene is TRBV11-1, the J gene TRBJ2-6; weak D call: TRBD1 (6 bases). The length of the CDR3 is 17 residues. Per the germline V gene, CDR1 is SGHAT and CDR2 is FQDESV (reference sequence). The CDR3: CASSPIRWGRGANVLTF. For the CDR3, the DNA is TGTGCTAGCAGCCCCATCAGATGGGGGCGCGGGGCCAACGTCCTGACTTTC.

The table lists this clonotype with a few counts. This may come from a read error, since a much larger clone is one base off. The chain carries TRBV6-6 and TRBJ2-1, with TRBD2 matching 10 bases. This CDR3 comprises 14 residues. The trim removed 8 bases at V and 6 bases at J, leaving 7 bases unmatched. Germline lookup yields CDR1 MNHNY and CDR2 SVGAGI (reference sequence). DNA for the CDR3: TGTGCCAGCCGGTCCAGCGGGAGGGGCAATGAGCAGTTCTTC. It translates to CASRSSGRGNEQFF.

The V and J genes are TRBV12-3 or TRBV12-4 and TRBJ1-6; tentatively, D is TRBD1 (5 bases). V gave up 3 bases and J gave up 9 bases, with 15 bases separating them. The CDR3 is 15 amino acids. CDR3 sequence (DNA): TGTGCCAGCAGTTTGGGGTACGAGGGGAGTTCACCCCTCCACTTT. Protein sequence: CASSLGYEGSSPLHF.

This clonotype occurred a few times. V usage is TRBV5-4 and J usage is TRBJ2-3; 13 bases match TRBD2. CDR3 length: 16 residues. Germline trimming cut 7 bases from V and 2 bases from J; bases unmatched to any gene: 7. In germline, CDR1 is SGHNT, CDR2 YYREEE (reference sequence). In DNA form, the CDR3 reads TGTGCCAGCTGGTGGACTAGCGGGAGCAACACAGATACGCAGTATTTT. Protein: CASWWTSGSNTDTQYF.

V and J are TRBV14 and TRBJ1-4, with unresolved D. The CDR3 totals 15 residues. Trimming stripped 3 bases from V and 0 bases from J, with 8 bases between. Germline V gives CDR1 SGHDN, CDR2 FVKESK. CDR3 region: CASSHLGATNEKLFF. DNA for the CDR3: TGTGCCAGCAGCCATCTCGGGGCAACTAATGAAAAACTGTTTTTT.

In its sample, this clonotype was seen once. The DNA for the CDR3 is TGTGCCAGCAGCACCGAACTGAGCACAGATACGCAGTATTTT. It translates to CASSTELSTDTQYF. The rearrangement links TRBV7-9 to TRBJ2-3, with unresolved D. This CDR3 has 14 amino acids. V gave up 5 bases and J gave up 0 bases, with 9 bases separating them. Per germline, CDR1 SEHNR and CDR2 FQNEAQ (reference sequence).

The rearrangement uses TRBV4-3 and TRBJ2-1; 8 bases match TRBD1. Germline V gene lookup returns CDR1 LGHNA and CDR2 YSLEER. The CDR3 covers 18 residues. Germline trimming cut 4 bases from V and 4 bases from J; bases unmatched to any gene: 15. Here the CDR3 reads CASSRVAYPGQEYNEQFF. The CDR3 region has the DNA TGCGCCAGCAGCCGGGTTGCCTACCCGGGACAGGAGTACAATGAGCAGTTCTTC.

On this clonotype: The junction differs from germline at one of its ends, possibly a read error. The V gene is TRBV12-3 or TRBV12-4, the J gene TRBJ2-1; D might be TRBD1 (6 bases). CDR3 length: 15 amino acids. The CDR3 is CANSLAGASYNEQFF. In DNA, the CDR3 is TGTGCCAACAGTTTAGCAGGGGCATCCTACAATGAGCAGTTCTTC.

In regard to this clonotype: Its ends do not fully match the called genes, so a read error is possible. The rearrangement uses TRBV6-2 or TRBV6-3 and TRBJ2-1; possibly TRBD2 for D (6 bases). Per the germline V gene, CDR1 is MNHEY and CDR2 is SVGEGT. The CDR3 is 15 amino acids. The DNA of the CDR3 is TGTGCCAGCAGTGGCTTAGCGGATCCTTACAATGGGCAGTTCTTC. Translating it yields CASSGLADPYNGQFF.

V usage is TRBV10-3 and J usage is TRBJ2-7; D could derive from TRBD1 or TRBD2 (5 bases each). CDR1 is ENHRY and CDR2 is SYGVKD in the germline V gene. Between the trimmed V and J ends, which lost 10 bases and 5 bases, there was a span of 15 bases. This CDR3 spans 12 amino acids. Here the CDR3 reads CATGMGRDEQYF. The CDR3 DNA reads as TGTGCCACAGGGATGGGGCGGGACGAGCAGTACTTC.

The J gene is TRBJ1-1, the V gene TRBV6-2 or TRBV6-3; D is uncertain. In germline, CDR1 is MNHEY, CDR2 SVGEGT. Trimming left V 4 bases short and J 12 bases short, with 12 bases between. The CDR3 runs 11 residues. The CDR3 sequence: CASSSPLRPFF. The CDR3 coding sequence is TGTGCCAGCAGTTCCCCCCTGAGGCCTTTCTTT.

Ten or more counts support this clonotype. The chain combines TRBV4-2 with TRBJ2-5, with 14 bases that match TRBD2. This CDR3 is 16 amino acids long. V was clipped by 4 bases and J by 5 bases; unmatched bases: 6. CDR1 is LGHNA and CDR2 is YNFKEQ in the germline V gene. CDR3 amino acids: CASSRRLAGGLETQYF. Here the CDR3 DNA reads TGTGCCAGCAGCCGCAGACTAGCGGGAGGGCTCGAGACCCAGTACTTC.

Comment on this clonotype: One base away lies a much larger clone, so this may be a sequencing read error. J is TRBJ2-1 and V is TRBV4-3; tentatively, D is TRBD2 (6 bases). The CDR3 spans 16 residues. The germline V gene has CDR1 LGHNA and CDR2 YSLEER. The DNA for the CDR3 is TGCGCCACCAGCCAAGTTCTGGCGGGGACCTACAATGAGCAGTTCTTC. Protein: CATSQVLAGTYNEQFF.

The rearrangement links TRBV30 to TRBJ2-5; either TRBD1 or TRBD2 may fit D (5 bases each). The V end was cut by 2 bases, the J end by 5 bases, with 18 bases between. CDR3 length equals 15 residues. CDR1 and CDR2 (germline): GTSNPN, SVGIG (reference sequence). The CDR3 sequence: CAWSRGDEAQETQYF. CDR3 nucleotides: TGTGCCTGGAGTCGAGGGGACGAAGCCCAGGAGACCCAGTACTTC.

As concerns this clonotype: Given a much more abundant clone one base away, this may be a read error. This sequence joins TRBV4-3 and TRBJ2-1, with 10 bases fitting TRBD2. J was trimmed by 10 bases and V by 4 bases; bases with no gene match: 10. CDR3 length: 15 amino acids. Germline lookup yields CDR1 LGHNA and CDR2 YSLEER. This CDR3 reads CASSPSSGSSYEQFF. The CDR3 nucleotides read TGCGCCAGCAGCCCCTCTAGCGGGAGCTCCTACGAGCAGTTCTTC.

Of note for this clonotype: A junction end diverges from the germline sequence, so it may reflect a read error. CDR3 region: CACSFYVGAGGCTDTQYF. As DNA, the CDR3 is TGTGCCTGCAGCTTCTACGTGGGAGCGGGAGGGTGTACAGATACGCAGTATTTT. The chain couples TRBV11-1 to TRBJ2-3; 10 bases line up with TRBD2. The V gene's germline CDR1 is SGHAT and CDR2 FQDESV (reference sequence). CDR3 length equals 18 residues. Filled out from reference TRBV11-1 and TRBJ2-3, the complete variable domain reads EAEVAQSPRYKITEKSQAVAFWCDPISGHATLYWYRQILGQGPELLVQFQDESVVDDSQLPKDRFSAERLKGVDSTLKIQPAELGDSAMYLCACSFYVGAGGCTDTQYFGPGTRLTVL.

V gene TRBV11-1 combines with J gene TRBJ2-3; no firm D call. Trimming pared 4 bases from V and 4 bases from J, leaving 12 bases between. The germline gives CDR1 SGHAT, CDR2 FQDESV (reference sequence). This CDR3 has 14 amino acids. CDR3 in DNA: TGTGCCAGCAGCTCATGTCGTAACGCAGATACGCAGTATTTT. This encodes CASSSCRNADTQYF.

The chain employs TRBV29-1 and TRBJ2-3, with D possibly matching TRBD1 (6 bases). Trimming left V 4 bases short and J 3 bases short, with 14 bases between. The CDR3 runs 14 residues. Per the germline V gene, CDR1 is SQVTM and CDR2 is ANQGSEA. CDR3 bases: TGCAGCGTTGTAGGGGGTAGTTCTACAGATACGCAGTATTTT. This translates into CSVVGGSSTDTQYF.

Comment on this clonotype: One end of the junction fails to match germline, which may point to a read error. The rearrangement uses TRBV11-2 and TRBJ2-3, with D perhaps matching TRBD2 (5 bases). The germline V gene encodes CDR1 SGHAT and CDR2 FQNNGV. This CDR3 spans 14 amino acids. This CDR3 is CASNRAESTYTQYF. CDR3 nucleotide sequence: TGTGCCAGCAACCGAGCGGAGAGCACATATACGCAGTATTTT.

The rearrangement links TRBV6-6 to TRBJ2-3, with 12 bases lining up with TRBD2. This CDR3 region has 16 residues. The J segment lost 2 bases and the V segment lost 5 bases, leaving 5 bases of the junction unmatched. The V gene's germline CDR1 is MNHNY and CDR2 SVGAGI (reference sequence). As DNA, the CDR3 is TGTGCCAGCAGTCTAGCTAGCGGGAGGGTCACAGATACGCAGTATTTT. Translating it yields CASSLASGRVTDTQYF.

Worth noting for this clonotype: A read error may produce the germline difference seen at one junction end. The rearrangement links TRBV12-3 or TRBV12-4 to TRBJ2-7, with D unresolved. The CDR3 contains 13 residues. This CDR3 reads CASGLDGPYEQYF. CDR3 DNA sequence: TGTGCCAGCGGTTTAGACGGGCCATACGAGCAGTACTTC.

As for this clonotype: Given a much more abundant clone one base away, this may be a read error. This chain connects TRBV6-2 or TRBV6-3 to TRBJ2-1; D is undetermined. The CDR3 has 14 amino acids. Trimming took off 2 bases at V and 5 bases at J, with 10 bases between the two ends. Germline CDR1 is MNHEY and CDR2 is SVGEGT. CDR3 nucleotides: TGTGCCAGCAGTTACGCAGCGTATCACAATGAGCAGTTCTTC. Residues: CASSYAAYHNEQFF.

In regard to this clonotype: The junction departs from germline at one end; a sequencing error may be responsible. The chain employs TRBV4-1 and TRBJ1-1, with D perhaps matching TRBD1 (5 bases). This CDR3 comprises 14 residues. Germline V gene lookup returns CDR1 MGHRA and CDR2 YSYEKL. The CDR3 is CTSSLRGLNTEAFF. For the CDR3, the DNA is TGCACCAGCAGCCTTAGGGGCCTGAACACTGAAGCTTTCTTT.

Concerning this clonotype: The junction and the germline gene differ at one end; a read error may be behind it. The chain links TRBV30 to TRBJ2-4; TRBD2 is a possible D gene (5 bases). The CDR3 runs to 15 residues. Germline values: CDR1 GTSNPN, CDR2 SVGIG (reference sequence). CDR3 nucleotide sequence: TGTGCCAGGAGTGAGGGAGTTCTAGCCAAAAACGTTCAGTACTTC. It codes for CARSEGVLAKNVQYF.

A remark on this clonotype: The junction shows a germline mismatch at one end, possibly a read error. The V gene is TRBV19, the J gene TRBJ2-7, with 9 nucleotides matching TRBD2. Germline lookup yields CDR1 LNHDA and CDR2 SQIVND (reference sequence). The CDR3 contains 14 residues. The CDR3 DNA sequence: TGTGCCAGTAGTCGACAAGCGGGAGGCTACGAGCAGTATTTC. Its translation: CASSRQAGGYEQYF.

The chain is built from TRBV12-3 or TRBV12-4 and TRBJ2-7; no clear D gene. Trimming shortened V by 3 bases and J by 2 bases, and 8 bases separated the two germline ends. This CDR3 region has 13 residues. The CDR3, as DNA: TGTGCCAGCAGTTTTCAGGTAGCCTACGAGCAGTACTTC. Translating gives CASSFQVAYEQYF.

A note on this clonotype: This clone may be a read error of a much larger clone one base away. The CDR3 does not close with the conserved phenylalanine or tryptophan, likely indicating a read error. V is TRBV5-6 and J is TRBJ2-2, with D unresolved. V gave up 3 bases and J gave up 4 bases, with 1 base separating them. Germline V lookup: CDR1 SGHDT, CDR2 YYEEEE. The CDR3 runs 11 residues. Here the CDR3 DNA reads TGTGCCAGCAGCTCCACCGGGGAGCTGTTTTCT. It encodes CASSSTGELFS.

In regard to this clonotype: This is likely a read error, given that the CDR3 carries no conserved phenylalanine or tryptophan at its end. The chain joins TRBV11-2 to TRBJ2-3, with TRBD1 matching over 8 bases. Germline CDR1 and CDR2: SGHAT and FQNNGV. Trimming at V came to 5 bases and at J to 3 bases, leaving 13 bases not matched to a gene. The CDR3 is 17 amino acids. The CDR3 nucleotides are TGTGCCAGCAGCCGACGACAGGGGCTAGGGGTAACAGATACGCAGTATGTT. It encodes CASSRRQGLGVTDTQYV.

This clonotype appeared many times. The chain couples TRBV12-3 or TRBV12-4 to TRBJ1-5, with 9 bases lining up with TRBD1. Trimming at V came to 4 bases and at J to 0 bases, leaving 10 bases not matched to a gene. There are 18 residues in the CDR3. CDR3 residues: CASSSGTGRVNSNQPQHF. CDR3 in DNA: TGTGCCAGCAGTTCCGGGACAGGGAGGGTAAATAGCAATCAGCCCCAGCATTTT.